These 3 T cell receptor beta chains originate from one sample sequenced in a study of cytomegalovirus exposure and HLA in healthy donors. In the PCR, 60 Vbeta and 13 Jbeta primers were used. Generated by immunoSEQ multiplex PCR, the TCRdb table keeps only in-frame clones and is missing some. The sample holds 100,000 to 150,000 clones, around 83% seen once. The sequenced material came from PBMCs. These receptors were collected from a woman between 45 and 65 years old in good health and CMV-seropositive.

The rearrangement joins TRBV5-4 to TRBJ2-2, with TRBD2 matching 13 bases. Losses at the gene ends were 4 bases for V and 6 bases for J; bases not matched to a gene: 12. Germline V gene lookup returns CDR1 SGHNT and CDR2 YYREEE (reference sequence). The CDR3 consists of 18 residues. The CDR3 region has the DNA TGTGCCAGCAGCCACCCCTCCCCCGGACTAGCGGGAGCCGGGGAGCTGTTTTTT. Its protein product is CASSHPSPGLAGAGELFF. Full variable domain (remainder filled in from reference TRBV5-4 and TRBJ2-2): ETGVTQSPTHLIKTRGQQVTLRCSSQSGHNTVSWYQQALGQGPQFIFQYYREEENGRGNFPPRFSGLQFPNYSSELNVNALELDDSALYLCASSHPSPGLAGAGELFFGEGSRLTVL.

The table lists this clone with a count of one. This sequence joins TRBV6-6 and TRBJ1-5; unclear D gene. Trimming cost V 4 bases and J 1 base, with 14 bases left between them. Germline V gives CDR1 MNHNY, CDR2 SVGAGI (reference sequence). The length of the CDR3 is 16 residues. The CDR3 bases are TGTGCCAGCAGTTTTTACAGATCCCGAAGCAATCAGCCCCAGCATTTT. This sequence encodes CASSFYRSRSNQPQHF.

The chain is built from TRBV6-6 and TRBJ2-7, with a weak D call TRBD1 (6 bases). The CDR3 has 14 residues. Germline CDR1 and CDR2: MNHNY and SVGAGI (reference sequence). V shed 8 bases and J shed 2 bases, with 16 bases lying between them. In nucleotides, the CDR3 is TGTGCCAGCCATGGACAGCGACGGACCTACGAGCAGTACTTC. Amino acid sequence: CASHGQRRTYEQYF.